Sequencing of this T cell receptor (beta chain) was carried out in a study of cytomegalovirus exposure and HLA in healthy donors. The PCR had 60 Vbeta and 13 Jbeta primers. TCRdb's copy holds only in-frame clones and misses some; the assay was immunoSEQ multiplex PCR. The data contain roughly 90,000 clones, roughly 84% of them singletons. This CDR3 comprises 16 residues. CDR1 is GTSNPN and CDR2 is SVGIG in the germline V gene (reference sequence). The J segment lost 1 base and the V segment lost 0 bases, leaving 8 bases of the junction unmatched. The receptor's source is a man younger than 35 in good health and CMV-seronegative. Sequences were obtained from PBMCs. V usage is TRBV30 and J usage is TRBJ2-5; TRBD2 matches at 7 bases. CDR3: CAWSVGLDFFQETQYF. As DNA, the CDR3 is TGTGCCTGGAGTGTCGGACTAGATTTTTTCCAAGAGACCCAGTACTTC. The whole variable domain, filled in from reference TRBV30 and TRBJ2-5, reads SQTIHQWPATLVQPVGSPLSLECTVEGTSNPNLYWYRQAAGRGLQLLFYSVGIGQISSEVPQNLSASRPQDRQFILSSKKLLLSDSGFYLCAWSVGLDFFQETQYFGPGTRLLVL.